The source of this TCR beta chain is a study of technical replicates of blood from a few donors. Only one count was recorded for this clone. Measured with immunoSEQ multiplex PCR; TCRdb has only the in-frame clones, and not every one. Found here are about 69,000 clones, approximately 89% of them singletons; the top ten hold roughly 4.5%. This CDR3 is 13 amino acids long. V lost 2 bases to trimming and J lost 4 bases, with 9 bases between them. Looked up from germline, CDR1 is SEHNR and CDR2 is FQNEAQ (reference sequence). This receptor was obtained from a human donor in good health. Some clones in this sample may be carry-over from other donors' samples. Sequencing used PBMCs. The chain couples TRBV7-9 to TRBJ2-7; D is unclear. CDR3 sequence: CASSLPGLYEQYF. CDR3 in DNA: TGTGCCAGCAGCTTACCCGGTTTGTACGAGCAGTACTTC. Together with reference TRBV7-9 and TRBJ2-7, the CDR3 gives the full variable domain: DTGVSQNPRHKITKRGQNVTFRCDPISEHNRLYWYRQTLGQGPEFLTYFQNEAQLEKSRLLSDRFSAERPKGSFSTLEIQRTEQGDSAMYLCASSLPGLYEQYFGPGTRLTVT.